This TCR beta chain was profiled in a study of T-cell reconstitution after alpha-beta-depleted transplantation in children. As it was prepared, the TCRbeta library received unique molecular identifiers. One entry per CDR3 protein, called by TCRdb with MiXCR from the PCR reads. Among around 93,000 distinct CDR3 sequences, roughly 8.4% were seen once, and the ten largest hold more than 6.5%. This clonotype came up many times. Germline assignment: CDR1 SGDLS and CDR2 YYNGEE. This CDR3 is 14 amino acids long. J gave up 6 bases and V 2 bases, and 3 bases lay outside the gene matches. The material was PBMCs from the stem cell graft donor, obtained from the stem cell graft. The origin of this receptor is a human donor who donated a stem cell graft to a child with congenital amegakaryocytic thrombocytopenia. The rearrangement uses TRBV9 and TRBJ2-1, with 9 bases fitting TRBD2. CDR3 DNA: TGTGCCAGCAGCGTCAGCGGGGGGTCCAATGAGCAGTTCTTC. Translated: CASSVSGGSNEQFF.